The clone carrying this TCR beta chain was seen repeatedly, ten times or more. The target antigen is unknown. In making TCR beta libraries, quantitative 5'-RACE with molecular barcodes was used. Via MiXCR, TCRdb re-called the 5' RACE reads, giving one row per CDR3 protein. This sample yields under 250,000 distinct CDR3 sequences, of which over 9.5% are seen a single time; less than 3% belongs to the top ten. The sample comes from a study of CD8 T cells in ankylosing spondylitis. Trimming removed 1 base at V and 1 base at J, with 7 bases between. The CDR3 spans 15 residues. Per germline, CDR1 LNHNV and CDR2 YYDKDF (reference sequence). General study results and limits: Matched ankylosing spondylitis synovial fluid reportedly showed significant enrichment of disease-linked clones. Among TCR beta sequences, a motif of eight highly homologous variants appeared characteristic of ankylosing spondylitis blood.

This receptor was obtained from a male donor with ankylosing spondylitis or in good health (not recorded which). The material sequenced was blood, either unsorted or a sorted T cell fraction (not recorded which). The gene calls are TRBV15 and TRBJ2-2; either TRBD1 or TRBD2 may supply D (5 bases each). The CDR3 sequence is CATSRVGVNTGELFF. Written as DNA, the CDR3 is TGTGCCACCAGCAGAGTGGGGGTGAACACCGGGGAGCTGTTTTTT.